This T cell receptor (beta chain) was sequenced during a study of OX40 agonist ivuxolimab in advanced cancers. TCRdb keeps only in-frame clones here, not all; method: immunoSEQ multiplex PCR. The sample holds 50,000 to 65,000 clones, around 93% seen once. Per germline, CDR1 SGHRS and CDR2 YFSETQ. The CDR3 extends over 18 amino acids. V was cut by 0 bases and J by 5 bases, with 24 bases left in between. The source material was CD4+ or CD8+ T cells sorted from blood, sampled in a trial of the OX40 agonist ivuxolimab. This chain connects TRBV5-1 to TRBJ2-7; D possibly corresponds to TRBD1 (5 bases). The clonotype was recovered from an adult with an advanced solid tumor such as melanoma, head and neck, liver or kidney cancer. CDR3: CASSLAPSAAGLTHEQYF. The CDR3 DNA is TGCGCCAGCAGCTTGGCCCCTTCGGCGGCAGGGCTTACTCACGAGCAGTACTTC.